These T cell receptor beta chains were read from a single sample in a study of post-analysis software for immune sequencing data. TCRdb processed the PCR reads anew with MiXCR; each CDR3 protein has one entry. The sample records about 540,000 distinct CDR3 sequences, approximately 31% being singletons. Sequenced input: blood. The receptors stem from a girl under 18 with multiple sclerosis. Each CDR3 is given with its conserved first and last residue. A D gene is named only where the DNA matches it firmly. Clone sizes are given selectively: once, few, many, or a class where the clone is expanded.

DNA	CDR3	D	J	V	size
TGTGCCACCAGCAGAGAACAGGGACTTGCGGCCCAGCATTTT	CATSREQGLAAQHF	.	TRBJ1-5	TRBV15	.
TGTGCCATCAGGGCGGGAGAGACCACAGATACGCAGTATTTT	CAIRAGETTDTQYF	TRBD2	TRBJ2-3	TRBV10-3	.
TGTGCCACCAGCAGAGTTTTGACTACAGGGGAAGAGACCCAGTACTTC	CATSRVLTTGEETQYF	TRBD1	TRBJ2-5	TRBV15	few
TGTGCCAGCAGCTTAGAGGGACACGTTAATGAAAAACTGTTTTTT	CASSLEGHVNEKLFF	.	TRBJ1-4	TRBV7-2	many
TGCGCCAGCAGCCAGGGCAGCTCCTACAATGAGCAGTTCTTC	CASSQGSSYNEQFF	.	TRBJ2-1	TRBV4-1	few
TGCGCCAGCAGCCAAGATCTAACAGGGGTAAGCCCTAACTATGGCTACACCTTC	CASSQDLTGVSPNYGYTF	TRBD1	TRBJ1-2	TRBV4-1	.
TGTGCCAGCAGTGATGAGAGCAGGACGTACGAGCAGTACTTC	CASSDESRTYEQYF	.	TRBJ2-7	TRBV25-1	few
TGCAGCGTTGCTTTTTCAGGGGATAATGAAAAACTGTTTTTT	CSVAFSGDNEKLFF	.	TRBJ1-4	TRBV29-1	.
TGCAGTGCTTCGGGGACTAGCGGGGGATACACCTACGAGCAGTACTTC	CSASGTSGGYTYEQYF	TRBD2	TRBJ2-7	TRBV20-1	.
TGTGCCAGCAGCCTGGCACTTAGGGACAGTTTCTATAATTCACCCCTCCACTTT	CASSLALRDSFYNSPLHF	TRBD1	TRBJ1-6	TRBV7-8	once
TGTGTCAGCAGTCCTCCGTCTTCGGGGGGCCACGAGCAGTACTTC	CVSSPPSSGGHEQYF	.	TRBJ2-7	TRBV6-6	few
TGTGCCAGCAGCCGACAGCATACAGAGACCCAGTACTTC	CASSRQHTETQYF	.	TRBJ2-5	TRBV14	.
TGTGCCAGCACCGCCACTGGGGGGCTTTACAATGAGCAGTTCTTC	CASTATGGLYNEQFF	.	TRBJ2-1	TRBV2	.